These 14 T cell receptor beta chains came from one sample sequenced in a study of T cell responses to AZD1222 COVID-19 vaccine. Produced via immunoSEQ multiplex PCR; TCRdb's table is partial and in-frame only. The sample lists 200,000 or so clones; 90% to 95% were seen once. The sample was peripheral blood, taken 28 days after the second AZD1222 dose. The receptors shown here come from an adult who received the AZD1222 COVID-19 vaccine.

This clone was seen once. The chain employs TRBV28 and TRBJ2-7; D is perhaps TRBD2 (6 bases). Germline loops: CDR1 MDHEN, CDR2 SYDVKM. The length of the CDR3 is 13 residues. Deletions cut 3 bases from V and 3 bases from J, with 9 bases between. CDR3 DNA: TGTGCCAGCAGTTTCCAGGGAGGCTACGAGCAGTACTTC. Protein product: CASSFQGGYEQYF.

The chain links TRBV28 to TRBJ1-6; D is unresolved. Germline V gene sequence: CDR1 MDHEN, CDR2 SYDVKM. CDR3 length: 17 amino acids. The V and J ends lost 1 base and 4 bases respectively, with 14 bases between them. CDR3 nucleotide sequence: TGTGCCAGCAGTTTATATGGCCCTCCGGGGTATAATTCACCCCTCCACTTT. Translating gives CASSLYGPPGYNSPLHF.

This chain joins TRBV19 and TRBJ1-1; 7 nucleotides align to TRBD1. Germline V gene sequence: CDR1 LNHDA, CDR2 SQIVND (reference sequence). V trimming: 6 bases; J trimming: 1 base; junction bases outside the gene matches: 14. This CDR3 has 17 residues. The CDR3 DNA reads as TGTGCCAGTAGGCCCGGGACAGCCTACCCAAAGAACACTGAAGCTTTCTTT. Amino acid sequence: CASRPGTAYPKNTEAFF. Combining the CDR3 with reference TRBV19 and TRBJ1-1 gives the whole variable domain DGGITQSPKYLFRKEGQNVTLSCEQNLNHDAMYWYRQDPGQGLRLIYYSQIVNDFQKGDIAEGYSVSREKKESFPLTVTSAQKNPTAFYLCASRPGTAYPKNTEAFFGQGTRLTVV.

The chain employs TRBV6-5 and TRBJ1-2; 7 nucleotides match TRBD1. V dropped 7 bases and J dropped 4; count of bases not matched to a gene: 12. The germline gives CDR1 MNHEY, CDR2 SVGAGI. This CDR3 contains 15 residues. CDR3: CASNPRQGVPYGYTF. CDR3 in DNA: TGTGCCAGCAACCCCCGACAGGGAGTCCCCTATGGCTACACCTTC.

The CDR3: CAISDMRGGPSQYNEQFF. Here the CDR3 DNA reads TGTGCCATCAGTGACATGCGGGGGGGCCCATCCCAATACAATGAGCAGTTCTTC. The V call is TRBV10-3, the J call TRBJ2-1; TRBD2 agrees at 9 bases. The CDR3 loop spans 18 amino acids. Germline loops: CDR1 ENHRY, CDR2 SYGVKD. V dropped 3 bases and J dropped 4; count of bases not matched to a gene: 13.

The rearrangement uses TRBV7-9 and TRBJ2-3, with 8 bases lining up with TRBD2. The CDR3 has 16 residues. With V trimmed by 4 bases and J by 8 bases, 14 bases remained unmatched. Germline values: CDR1 SEHNR, CDR2 FQNEAQ (reference sequence). In DNA, the CDR3 is TGTGCCAGCAGCTCGCGCGGGGGGAAAGTAGATCCTACGCAGTATTTT. This sequence encodes CASSSRGGKVDPTQYF. The variable domain in full, completed from reference TRBV7-9 and TRBJ2-3, reads DTGVSQNPRHKITKRGQNVTFRCDPISEHNRLYWYRQTLGQGPEFLTYFQNEAQLEKSRLLSDRFSAERPKGSFSTLEIQRTEQGDSAMYLCASSSRGGKVDPTQYFGPGTRLTVL.

CDR3 residues: CASSPGTGAYTEAFF. The CDR3 nucleotides are TGTGCCAGCAGCCCCGGGACAGGGGCCTACACTGAAGCTTTCTTT. V usage is TRBV5-4 and J usage is TRBJ1-1; TRBD1 matches 10 bases. This CDR3 contains 15 residues. Trimming at V came to 4 bases and at J to 3 bases, leaving 6 bases not matched to a gene. Germline loops: CDR1 SGHNT, CDR2 YYREEE (reference sequence).

The count of this clone is one. This chain connects TRBV10-2 to TRBJ1-5; possibly TRBD1 for D (6 bases). CDR3 length equals 14 residues. The germline V and J ends were trimmed by 0 bases and 6 bases, with 9 bases remaining between them. CDR1 and CDR2 from the germline V gene are WSHSY and SAAADI. As DNA, the CDR3 is TGCGCCAGCAGTGAGTCGGGGGGCGGTCAGCCCCAGCATTTT. This encodes CASSESGGGQPQHF.

V is TRBV7-3 and J is TRBJ2-1; 7 nucleotides agree with TRBD1. Trimming cost V 5 bases and J 14 bases; bases outside gene matches: 6. The CDR3 consists of 11 residues. Germline V CDR1 and CDR2: SGHTA, FQGTGA. The CDR3 protein is CASSTDRDKFF. CDR3 nucleotides: TGTGCCAGCAGCACCGACAGGGACAAGTTCTTC.

The chain recombines TRBV7-9 with TRBJ1-5; the D is unclear. The CDR3 runs to 15 residues. Deletions cut 1 base from V and 3 bases from J, with 10 bases between. CDR1 and CDR2 from the germline V gene are SEHNR and FQNEAQ (reference sequence). The CDR3 loop is CASSLGYGLNQPQHF. The CDR3 DNA follows: TGTGCCAGCAGCTTAGGATATGGCCTCAATCAGCCCCAGCATTTT.

This clone has a single count. V gene TRBV10-3 combines with J gene TRBJ1-6; weak D call: TRBD1 (6 bases). Looked up from germline, CDR1 is ENHRY and CDR2 is SYGVKD. Trimming shortened V by 6 bases and J by 7 bases, and 7 bases separated the two germline ends. The CDR3 runs to 12 residues. Here the CDR3 DNA reads TGTGCCATCAGGGGACAAAATTCACCCCTCCACTTT. As protein: CAIRGQNSPLHF.

The CDR3 DNA is TGTGCCACCAGTGACACCACGGGACAGCGGCCGCAGTATTTT. As protein: CATSDTTGQRPQYF. The rearrangement uses TRBV24-1 and TRBJ2-3; 7 bases line up with TRBD1. Germline assignment: CDR1 KGHDR and CDR2 SFDVKD. This CDR3 is built from 14 residues. V gave up 4 bases and J gave up 10 bases; unmatched junction bases: 10.

V gene TRBV29-1 combines with J gene TRBJ2-2, with D perhaps being TRBD1 or TRBD2 (5 bases each). V was clipped by 4 bases and J by 3 bases, with 15 bases between them. The CDR3 has 15 residues. Germline CDR1 and CDR2: SQVTM and ANQGSEA. CDR3: CSVAPGQGYTGELFF. In nucleotides, the CDR3 is TGCAGCGTTGCTCCGGGGCAGGGCTACACCGGGGAGCTGTTTTTT.

The chain links TRBV7-2 to TRBJ1-1; D ambiguous. The CDR3 runs to 18 residues. Germline V gene lookup returns CDR1 SGHTA and CDR2 FQGNSA. The ends were cut back, 1 base at V and 1 base at J, with 19 bases in the middle. DNA for the CDR3: TGTGCCAGCAGCTTAGAGGTTGGGCCGCACTGGAGGAACACTGAAGCTTTCTTT. Translated, it gives CASSLEVGPHWRNTEAFF.